The present entry profiles one T cell receptor (beta chain) with its context. Its specificity is unknown. This sample is drawn from a study of cytomegalovirus exposure and HLA in healthy donors. Overall study: Both the approximately 120 validation repertoires and the 600 to 700 first-cohort repertoires used the same platform, as reported by a later analysis. Study-level results: Most TCR sequences showed up rarely, but some public TCRs showed up in many donors. The study labeled more than 150 TCR beta chains cytomegalovirus-associated.

This CDR3 has 14 residues. Trimming pared 8 bases from V and 4 bases from J, leaving 15 bases between. CDR1 is WNHNN, CDR2 SYGVQD, per germline (reference sequence). While the first cohort had over 650 subjects, the donors belonged to the separate validation cohort of more than 95 subjects. TCRdb keeps only in-frame clones here, not all; method: immunoSEQ multiplex PCR. The repertoire holds about 160,000 clones, with 80% to 90% as singletons. The chain employs TRBV10-1 and TRBJ2-1; D perhaps matches TRBD2 (6 bases). The TCR sequence derives from a woman aged 25 to 39 in good health and CMV-seronegative. The specimen sequenced was PBMCs. CDR3 DNA sequence: TGCGCCAGCGGGGCCGGGAGACGTTACAATGAGCAGTTCTTC. Its translation: CASGAGRRYNEQFF.